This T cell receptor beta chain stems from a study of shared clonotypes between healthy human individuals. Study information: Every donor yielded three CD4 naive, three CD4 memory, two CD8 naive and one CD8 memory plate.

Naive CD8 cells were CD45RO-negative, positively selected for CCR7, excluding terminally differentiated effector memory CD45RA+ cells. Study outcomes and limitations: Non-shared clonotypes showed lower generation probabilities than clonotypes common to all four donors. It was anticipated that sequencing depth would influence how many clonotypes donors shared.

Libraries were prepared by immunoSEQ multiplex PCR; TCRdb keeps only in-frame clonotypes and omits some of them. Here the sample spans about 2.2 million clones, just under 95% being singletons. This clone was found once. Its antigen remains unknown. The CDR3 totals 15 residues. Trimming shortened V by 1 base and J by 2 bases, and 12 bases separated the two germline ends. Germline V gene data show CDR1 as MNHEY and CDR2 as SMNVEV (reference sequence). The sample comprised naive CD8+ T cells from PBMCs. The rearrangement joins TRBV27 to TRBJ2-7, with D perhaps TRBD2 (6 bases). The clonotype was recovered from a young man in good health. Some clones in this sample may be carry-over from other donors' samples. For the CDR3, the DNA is TGTGCCAGCAGTTTATTATCCGCGGGAACCTACGAGCAGTACTTC. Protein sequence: CASSLLSAGTYEQYF.